This T cell receptor (beta chain) was captured in a study of blood T cell repertoires in COVID-19. The length of the CDR3 is 16 residues. The germline gives CDR1 SGDLS, CDR2 YYNGEE. The trim removed 2 bases at V and 1 base at J, leaving 3 bases unmatched. The repertoire was sequenced with immunoSEQ multiplex PCR; TCRdb's copy has only in-frame clones and lacks some. The sample records approximately 110,000 clones, around 89% being singletons. This receptor was identified in an elderly woman with acute or convalescent COVID-19. The sequenced sample was peripheral blood. This chain connects TRBV9 to TRBJ1-2; 12 nucleotides agree with TRBD1. DNA of the CDR3: TGTGCCAGCAGCGTTTGGGACAGGGGGCGTAACTATGGCTACACCTTC. Protein sequence: CASSVWDRGRNYGYTF.